This passage covers 24 T cell receptor beta chains from one sample sequenced in a study of blood T cell repertoires in COVID-19. The method was immunoSEQ multiplex PCR; TCRdb's version includes in-frame clones alone and lacks a portion of them. Here the sample spans 380,000 or so clones, 81% being singletons. The specimen was peripheral blood. These receptors were obtained from a human donor with acute or convalescent COVID-19. The donor label of this sample is uncertain.

V usage is TRBV18 and J usage is TRBJ2-7; D might be TRBD2 (6 bases). V gave up 1 base and J gave up 0 bases, with 10 bases separating them. CDR3 length: 15 amino acids. Per germline, CDR1 KGHSH and CDR2 LQKENI. The DNA of the CDR3 is TGTGCCAGCTCACCACAGCGGGCCAGCTCCTACGAGCAGTACTTC. This gives the protein CASSPQRASSYEQYF.

V usage is TRBV4-1 and J usage is TRBJ1-2; D gene uncertain. Trimming stripped 1 base from V and 0 bases from J, with 21 bases between. The CDR3 is 19 residues long. Germline V gives CDR1 MGHRA, CDR2 YSYEKL. The CDR3 bases are TGCGCCAGCAGCCAAGTGGTTTTCGGGAGTGGTGGGACTAACTATGGCTACACCTTC. Translated, it gives CASSQVVFGSGGTNYGYTF.

This chain links TRBV5-4 with TRBJ1-1; D is ambiguous. The germline V gene has CDR1 SGHNT and CDR2 YYREEE (reference sequence). The CDR3 spans 16 residues. Trimming took 0 bases from V and 2 from J, leaving 14 bases between them. DNA for the CDR3: TGTGCCAGCAGCTTGGAGTTGGCGGCAACCAACACTGAAGCTTTCTTT. It is translated as CASSLELAATNTEAFF.

This chain joins TRBV18 and TRBJ1-4; TRBD1 agrees at 7 bases. The germline V gene has CDR1 KGHSH and CDR2 LQKENI. This CDR3 has 12 residues. Trimming took 3 bases from V and 8 from J; bases not matched to a gene: 0. For the CDR3, the DNA is TGTGCCAGCTCACCGGACAGGGAAAAACTGTTTTTT. This codes for CASSPDREKLFF.

V and J are TRBV27 and TRBJ1-5; 7 bases fit TRBD1. From germline, CDR1 is MNHEY and CDR2 SMNVEV (reference sequence). Unmatched junction bases numbered 13, after V lost 5 bases and J lost 6 bases. This CDR3 spans 16 amino acids. For the CDR3, the DNA is TGTGCCAGCAGTCCCTACCAACAGGGGTTGAGTCAGCCCCAGCATTTT. Translated, it gives CASSPYQQGLSQPQHF.

Only one count was recorded for this clone. V and J are TRBV5-1 and TRBJ2-7, with TRBD1 matching 8 bases. Losses at the gene ends were 4 bases for V and 0 bases for J; bases not matched to a gene: 6. The germline V gene has CDR1 SGHRS and CDR2 YFSETQ. This CDR3 contains 15 residues. The DNA for the CDR3 is TGCGCCAGCAGCCATGACAGGGGAGGCTCCTACGAGCAGTACTTC. Translation: CASSHDRGGSYEQYF.

V usage is TRBV21-1 and J usage is TRBJ2-1; the table gives TRBD1 as D, unverified against the DNA. TRBV21-1 is deemed a pseudogene. This CDR3 has 12 residues. The CDR3 loop reads CASGLDRDEQFF. As DNA, the CDR3 is TGTGCCAGCGGACTGGACAGGGATGAGCAGTTCTTC.

The chain has TRBV5-1 and TRBJ1-2; D might be TRBD1 (6 bases). Germline loops: CDR1 SGHRS, CDR2 YFSETQ. Trimming removed 0 bases at V and 6 bases at J, with 12 bases between. This CDR3 is 14 amino acids long. This CDR3 is CASSLAPGDNGYTF. CDR3 DNA sequence: TGCGCCAGCAGCTTGGCCCCAGGGGACAATGGCTACACCTTC.

V and J are TRBV6-6 and TRBJ1-1; D ambiguous. CDR1 MNHNY and CDR2 SVGAGI come from the germline V gene (reference sequence). The CDR3 contains 12 residues. V lost 5 bases and J 7 bases, leaving 11 bases between the germline ends. CDR3 in DNA: TGTGCCAGCAGTCACCCGAATAGTGAAGCTTTCTTT. Encoded protein: CASSHPNSEAFF.

The V and J genes are TRBV7-2 and TRBJ2-6, with 7 bases matching TRBD2. This CDR3 has 18 amino acids. Per the germline V gene, CDR1 is SGHTA and CDR2 is FQGNSA. J lost 1 base, V lost 7 bases, and 13 bases had no gene match. CDR3 sequence: CASTLQLARLSGANVLTF. The CDR3 DNA reads as TGTGCCAGCACCCTCCAACTAGCGCGGTTGTCTGGGGCCAACGTCCTGACTTTC.

This clone was detected a few times. The chain uses TRBV7-7 and TRBJ2-2; 11 bases fit TRBD1. CDR1 and CDR2 (germline): SSHAT, FNYEAQ (reference sequence). The CDR3 spans 15 residues. The J segment lost 9 bases and the V segment lost 5 bases, leaving 8 bases of the junction unmatched. The CDR3, as DNA: TGTGCCAGCAGCGTTGGCGGACAGGGGGCGCGGGAGCTGTTTTTT. Amino acid sequence: CASSVGGQGARELFF.

This CDR3 is CASSLTGATEAFF. The CDR3 region has the DNA TGTGCCAGCAGTTTAACAGGGGCCACTGAAGCTTTCTTT. The V gene is TRBV27, the J gene TRBJ1-1; 7 positions agree with TRBD1. Germline V CDR1 and CDR2: MNHEY, SMNVEV (reference sequence). CDR3 length equals 13 residues. The trim removed 2 bases at V and 4 bases at J, leaving 1 base unmatched.

This chain connects TRBV6-4 to TRBJ1-5; D unclear. V was pared by 6 bases and J by 2 bases, with 14 bases between. Germline lookup yields CDR1 MRHNA and CDR2 SNTAGT. The CDR3 has 15 amino acids. This chain's CDR3 is CASREDFGGNQPQHF. CDR3 nucleotides: TGTGCCAGCAGGGAGGACTTTGGGGGCAATCAGCCCCAGCATTTT.

This clone was seen once. The chain recombines TRBV15 with TRBJ2-7, with 8 nucleotides matching TRBD2. Unmatched junction bases numbered 7, after V lost 5 bases and J lost 1 base. From germline, CDR1 is LNHNV and CDR2 YYDKDF (reference sequence). This CDR3 is 15 amino acids long. CDR3 nucleotide sequence: TGTGCCACCAGCGTTGAGCGGGGGCCATCCTACGAGCAGTACTTC. Translation: CATSVERGPSYEQYF.

This clone appeared a few times. V and J are TRBV7-6 and TRBJ2-3; D ambiguous. This CDR3 has 13 residues. From germline, CDR1 is SGHVS and CDR2 FNYEAQ. The V and J ends lost 3 bases and 4 bases respectively, with 8 bases between them. In DNA, the CDR3 is TGTGCCAGCAGCTTCTCGGTGGCAGATACGCAGTATTTT. Protein: CASSFSVADTQYF.

The rearrangement uses TRBV3-1 (or the pseudogene TRBV3-2) and TRBJ2-1, with D uncertain. Germline V gives CDR1 LGHDT, CDR2 YNNKEL (reference sequence). Trimming left V 4 bases short and J 4 bases short, with 8 bases between. The CDR3 has 13 residues. In nucleotides, the CDR3 is TGTGCCAGCAGCCTCCCCCTTTACAATGAGCAGTTCTTC. Its translation is CASSLPLYNEQFF.

This clone came up a few times. The chain has TRBV5-6 and TRBJ2-1; D unresolved. CDR1 SGHDT and CDR2 YYEEEE come from the germline V gene. The V end lost 3 bases, the J end lost 9 bases, and 7 bases lay between the germline ends. This CDR3 spans 11 amino acids. The DNA of the CDR3 is TGTGCCAGCAGCTCCTCAGTTGAGCAGTTCTTC. Protein product: CASSSSVEQFF.

This clone was seen more than once but under ten times. This chain connects TRBV6-5 to TRBJ1-5; 9 bases match TRBD1. The V gene end was trimmed by 6 bases and the J gene end by 7 bases; junction bases not matched to a gene: 7. This CDR3 is 14 amino acids long. Germline assignment: CDR1 MNHEY and CDR2 SVGAGI. CDR3 amino acids: CASSQGQGWQPQHF. CDR3 DNA sequence: TGTGCCAGCAGCCAGGGACAGGGCTGGCAGCCCCAGCATTTT.

As to this clone: Distinct nucleotide sequences in the sample also encode this CDR3. V gene TRBV12-3 or TRBV12-4 combines with J gene TRBJ2-3, with 9 bases matching TRBD2. Trimming at V came to 3 bases and at J to 8 bases, leaving 0 bases not matched to a gene. The CDR3 length is 12 residues. DNA for the CDR3: TGTGCCAGCAGTTTTAGCGGGGGTACGCAGTATTTT. Protein sequence: CASSFSGGTQYF.

This chain links TRBV7-9 with TRBJ1-6; D not resolved. The CDR3 runs to 14 residues. Trimming removed 3 bases from V and 4 bases from J, with 7 bases in between. Germline V gives CDR1 SEHNR, CDR2 FQNEAQ (reference sequence). CDR3 sequence reads: CASSFVQYNSPLHF. DNA of the CDR3: TGTGCCAGCAGCTTTGTTCAATATAATTCACCCCTCCACTTT.

This sequence joins TRBV18 and TRBJ1-1; TRBD1 might be the D (6 bases). V lost 3 bases to trimming and J lost 4 bases, with 18 bases between them. CDR3 size: 16 residues. Germline CDR1 KGHSH, CDR2 LQKENI. CDR3 residues: CASSPTESTGSTEAFF. The CDR3 nucleotides read TGTGCCAGCTCACCCACCGAAAGCACAGGGAGCACTGAAGCTTTCTTT.

The DNA for the CDR3 is TGTGCCAGCAGCCAAGGGGGGACAGGCACTTCCAGAGGAAACACCATATATTTT. It specifies CASSQGGTGTSRGNTIYF. The V call is TRBV14, the J call TRBJ1-3, with 8 bases lining up with TRBD1. The CDR3 runs to 18 residues. CDR1 is SGHDN, CDR2 FVKESK, per germline. V trimming: 1 base; J trimming: 4 bases; junction bases outside the gene matches: 12.

V gene TRBV6-5 combines with J gene TRBJ2-5, with 7 bases fitting TRBD1. Looked up from germline, CDR1 is MNHEY and CDR2 is SVGAGI. The CDR3 is 13 amino acids. V lost 5 bases to trimming and J lost 3 bases; unmatched junction nucleotides: 3. CDR3 in DNA: TGTGCCAGCAGTCTCGACAGGGAAGAGACCCAGTACTTC. Residues: CASSLDREETQYF.

The chain has TRBV29-1 and TRBJ2-1; a possible D gene is TRBD2 (5 bases). Germline V CDR1 and CDR2: SQVTM, ANQGSEA. The CDR3 consists of 14 residues. The ends were cut back, 5 bases at V and 4 bases at J, with 15 bases in the middle. CDR3 sequence reads: CSVPGLIGYNEQFF. CDR3 coding DNA: TGCAGCGTTCCTGGACTTATAGGATACAATGAGCAGTTCTTC.